The sequence of this T cell receptor (beta chain) was determined in a study of patients and donors after allogeneic stem cell transplantation. CDR3 length: 14 residues. Trimming removed 7 bases from V and 0 bases from J, with 10 bases in between. TCRdb reanalysed the RT-PCR reads using MiXCR and keeps one entry per CDR3 protein. This sample yields 150,000 to 200,000 distinct CDR3 sequences, of which 24% are seen a single time; roughly 25% belongs to the top ten. Sequences were obtained from blood, either unsorted or a sorted T cell fraction (not recorded which). This clonotype was obtained from a human donor who was either an allogeneic HSCT recipient or a stem cell or donor lymphocyte infusion donor (not recorded which). It is not recorded whose cells these are; they may come from a transplant donor. This chain uses TRBV12-3 or TRBV12-4 with TRBJ2-1, with D perhaps matching TRBD1 (6 bases). The DNA of the CDR3 is TGTGCCAGCAAGACAGGCAGCTCCTACAATGAGCAGTTCTTC. This translates into CASKTGSSYNEQFF.